Listed below are T cell receptor beta chains from one sample, sequenced in a study of beta chain features in type 1 diabetes. Clones were read by immunoSEQ multiplex PCR, and TCRdb kept only the in-frame ones, dropping some. The sample lists about 290,000 clones; about 8% were seen once. Sequencing was carried out using central memory CD4+ T cells from blood. All receptors derive from a woman between 18 and 29 years old in good health. CDR3s include the opening cysteine and the closing phenylalanine or tryptophan. A D gene is named only where the DNA matches it firmly. The size entry is marked missing in some rows and otherwise reads once, few, many or a size class.

v_call: TRBV30; clone_size: NA; d_call: NA; j_call: TRBJ2-2; cdr3_aa: CAWTKHDTGELFF; cdr3_nt: TGTGCCTGGACTAAACACGACACCGGGGAGCTGTTTTTT
v_call: TRBV30; clone_size: NA; d_call: NA; j_call: TRBJ1-1; cdr3_aa: CAWSLLGGTEAFF; cdr3_nt: TGTGCCTGGAGTCTATTAGGGGGCACTGAAGCTTTCTTT
v_call: TRBV7-2; clone_size: few; d_call: NA; j_call: TRBJ2-1; cdr3_aa: CASSPEQPGSTTEQFF; cdr3_nt: TGTGCCAGCAGCCCAGAACAACCTGGGTCCACAACTGAGCAGTTCTTC
v_call: TRBV7-2; clone_size: few; d_call: NA; j_call: TRBJ2-1; cdr3_aa: CASSLAAGVFF; cdr3_nt: TGTGCCAGCAGCTTAGCGGCCGGGGTGTTCTTC
v_call: TRBV6-1; clone_size: few; d_call: NA; j_call: TRBJ2-7; cdr3_aa: CASSVARSSYEQYF; cdr3_nt: TGTGCCAGCAGTGTAGCGCGGAGCTCCTACGAGCAGTACTTC
v_call: TRBV5-1; clone_size: NA; d_call: NA; j_call: TRBJ1-5; cdr3_aa: CASSPEGPGSNQPQHF; cdr3_nt: TGCGCCAGCAGCCCCGAGGGACCGGGTAGCAATCAGCCCCAGCATTTT
v_call: TRBV5-4; clone_size: few; d_call: TRBD1; j_call: TRBJ2-1; cdr3_aa: CASSPGQGDFSYNEQFF; cdr3_nt: TGTGCCAGCAGCCCAGGACAGGGCGATTTTTCCTACAATGAGCAGTTCTTC
v_call: TRBV23-1; clone_size: many; d_call: NA; j_call: TRBJ1-5; cdr3_aa: CASSIRAGNQPQHF; cdr3_nt: TGCGCCAGCAGCATTAGGGCGGGCAATCAGCCCCAGCATTTT
v_call: TRBV10-2; clone_size: NA; d_call: NA; j_call: TRBJ1-2; cdr3_aa: CASSESRQDGYTF; cdr3_nt: TGCGCCAGCAGTGAGTCAAGACAGGATGGCTACACCTTC
v_call: TRBV7-2; clone_size: few; d_call: TRBD2; j_call: TRBJ2-1; cdr3_aa: CASSFWGGLVNEQFF; cdr3_nt: TGTGCCAGCAGCTTTTGGGGAGGGTTGGTCAATGAGCAGTTCTTC
v_call: TRBV4-2; clone_size: NA; d_call: NA; j_call: TRBJ2-6; cdr3_aa: CASSQAESGANVLTF; cdr3_nt: TGTGCCAGCAGCCAAGCTGAGTCTGGGGCCAACGTCCTGACTTTC
v_call: TRBV7-9; clone_size: few; d_call: TRBD2; j_call: TRBJ2-5; cdr3_aa: CASKLAGSQETQYF; cdr3_nt: TGTGCCAGCAAGCTAGCGGGGTCCCAAGAGACCCAGTACTTC
v_call: TRBV18; clone_size: few; d_call: NA; j_call: TRBJ1-1; cdr3_aa: CASSPPGAMNTEAFF; cdr3_nt: TGTGCCAGCTCACCCCCGGGAGCCATGAACACTGAAGCTTTCTTT
v_call: TRBV6-1; clone_size: many; d_call: NA; j_call: TRBJ1-1; cdr3_aa: CASRVGAAEAFF; cdr3_nt: TGTGCCAGCAGGGTGGGTGCAGCTGAAGCTTTCTTT
v_call: TRBV5-1; clone_size: many; d_call: NA; j_call: TRBJ2-3; cdr3_aa: CASSYRDTQYF; cdr3_nt: TGCGCCAGCAGCTATAGAGATACGCAGTATTTT
v_call: TRBV14; clone_size: NA; d_call: NA; j_call: TRBJ1-5; cdr3_aa: CARETRRQVNQPQHF; cdr3_nt: TGTGCCAGGGAGACCCGGAGACAGGTTAATCAGCCCCAGCATTTT
v_call: TRBV28; clone_size: NA; d_call: NA; j_call: TRBJ1-1; cdr3_aa: CASSLVNTEAFF; cdr3_nt: TGTGCCAGCAGTTTGGTGAACACTGAAGCTTTCTTT
v_call: TRBV11-2; clone_size: NA; d_call: NA; j_call: TRBJ2-2; cdr3_aa: CASSRVDRGTGELFF; cdr3_nt: TGTGCCAGCAGTAGGGTCGACCGGGGGACCGGGGAGCTGTTTTTT
v_call: TRBV25-1; clone_size: few; d_call: NA; j_call: TRBJ1-1; cdr3_aa: CASSDSPHTEAFF; cdr3_nt: TGTGCCAGCAGTGACTCTCCGCACACTGAAGCTTTCTTT
v_call: TRBV4-1; clone_size: few; d_call: TRBD1; j_call: TRBJ1-2; cdr3_aa: CASSQGTGFIGYTF; cdr3_nt: TGCGCCAGCAGCCAAGGGACAGGGTTCATCGGCTACACCTTC
v_call: TRBV28; clone_size: NA; d_call: NA; j_call: TRBJ2-5; cdr3_aa: CASSLQQAKETQYF; cdr3_nt: TGTGCCAGCAGTTTGCAACAGGCAAAGGAGACCCAGTACTTC
v_call: TRBV5-1; clone_size: few; d_call: NA; j_call: TRBJ2-5; cdr3_aa: CASAGAYQETQYF; cdr3_nt: TGCGCCAGCGCGGGGGCGTACCAAGAGACCCAGTACTTC
v_call: TRBV30; clone_size: few; d_call: NA; j_call: TRBJ1-6; cdr3_aa: CAWSSHLNSPLHF; cdr3_nt: TGTGCCTGGAGTTCTCATCTCAATTCACCCCTCCACTTT
v_call: TRBV7-9; clone_size: many; d_call: NA; j_call: TRBJ2-7; cdr3_aa: CASSLVGRDSYEQYF; cdr3_nt: TGTGCCAGCAGCTTAGTTGGCAGGGACTCCTACGAGCAGTACTTC
v_call: TRBV5-1; clone_size: few; d_call: NA; j_call: TRBJ1-4; cdr3_aa: CASSLGVSLSNEKLFF; cdr3_nt: TGCGCCAGCAGCTTGGGAGTCAGCCTAAGTAATGAAAAACTGTTTTTT
v_call: TRBV6-6; clone_size: NA; d_call: NA; j_call: TRBJ2-2; cdr3_aa: CASRSRDLYTGELFF; cdr3_nt: TGTGCCAGCAGGAGCAGGGACCTGTACACCGGGGAGCTGTTTTTT
v_call: TRBV25-1; clone_size: few; d_call: NA; j_call: TRBJ2-3; cdr3_aa: CASGSTLSTDTQYF; cdr3_nt: TGTGCCAGCGGGTCCACCCTTAGCACAGATACGCAGTATTTT
v_call: TRBV4-3; clone_size: few; d_call: NA; j_call: TRBJ2-5; cdr3_aa: CASSQDLGGETQYF; cdr3_nt: TGCGCCAGCAGCCAAGATTTAGGGGGAGAGACCCAGTACTTC
v_call: TRBV27; clone_size: many; d_call: NA; j_call: TRBJ2-3; cdr3_aa: CASADRGFRDTDTQYF; cdr3_nt: TGTGCCAGCGCAGACAGAGGGTTTCGGGACACAGATACGCAGTATTTT
v_call: TRBV6-6; clone_size: few; d_call: TRBD1; j_call: TRBJ2-3; cdr3_aa: CASSTGTGVRDTQYF; cdr3_nt: TGTGCCAGCAGCACCGGGACAGGGGTTAGAGATACGCAGTATTTT
v_call: TRBV7-9; clone_size: many; d_call: TRBD1; j_call: TRBJ1-5; cdr3_aa: CASSYAGTENQPQHF; cdr3_nt: TGTGCCAGCAGCTACGCCGGGACAGAGAATCAGCCCCAGCATTTT
v_call: TRBV18; clone_size: NA; d_call: TRBD1; j_call: TRBJ1-5; cdr3_aa: CASSDRGQVNQPQHF; cdr3_nt: TGTGCCAGCTCAGACAGGGGGCAAGTAAATCAGCCCCAGCATTTT
v_call: TRBV5-1; clone_size: many; d_call: NA; j_call: TRBJ1-5; cdr3_aa: CASSLGPQEQPQHF; cdr3_nt: TGCGCCAGCAGCTTGGGTCCTCAGGAGCAGCCCCAGCATTTT
v_call: TRBV9; clone_size: NA; d_call: TRBD1; j_call: TRBJ1-4; cdr3_aa: CASSRGPNEKLFF; cdr3_nt: TGTGCCAGCAGCAGGGGGCCTAATGAAAAACTGTTTTTT
v_call: TRBV6-1; clone_size: many; d_call: NA; j_call: TRBJ2-5; cdr3_aa: CASSVSWRAGIQETQYF; cdr3_nt: TGTGCCAGCAGTGTGTCATGGCGAGCGGGCATACAAGAGACCCAGTACTTC
v_call: TRBV5-4; clone_size: few; d_call: NA; j_call: TRBJ2-7; cdr3_aa: CASSFPDGAYEQYF; cdr3_nt: TGTGCCAGCAGCTTTCCGGACGGGGCCTACGAGCAGTACTTC
v_call: TRBV11-2; clone_size: NA; d_call: NA; j_call: TRBJ2-5; cdr3_aa: CASSLGYSQETQYF; cdr3_nt: TGTGCCAGCAGCTTAGGATATAGTCAAGAGACCCAGTACTTC
v_call: TRBV29-1; clone_size: NA; d_call: TRBD2; j_call: TRBJ2-2; cdr3_aa: CSARTSLDGTGELFF; cdr3_nt: TGCAGCGCCAGGACTAGCCTCGATGGGACCGGGGAGCTGTTTTTT
v_call: TRBV11-1; clone_size: NA; d_call: NA; j_call: TRBJ1-6; cdr3_aa: CASSHLGGNSPLHF; cdr3_nt: TGTGCCAGCAGCCACCTTGGCGGTAATTCACCCCTCCACTTT
v_call: TRBV9; clone_size: NA; d_call: NA; j_call: TRBJ2-1; cdr3_aa: CASSVGWISYNEQFF; cdr3_nt: TGTGCCAGCAGCGTAGGCTGGATCTCCTACAATGAGCAGTTCTTC
v_call: TRBV9; clone_size: NA; d_call: NA; j_call: TRBJ2-1; cdr3_aa: CASSVAEGTARNNEQFF; cdr3_nt: TGTGCCAGCAGCGTAGCCGAGGGGACGGCGCGAAACAATGAGCAGTTCTTC
v_call: TRBV4-1; clone_size: NA; d_call: TRBD2; j_call: TRBJ2-7; cdr3_aa: CASSQGAGVYEQYF; cdr3_nt: TGTGCCAGCAGCCAAGGAGCGGGAGTGTACGAGCAGTACTTC
v_call: TRBV15; clone_size: NA; d_call: TRBD1; j_call: TRBJ2-4; cdr3_aa: CATSTYQGAQNIQYF; cdr3_nt: TGTGCCACCAGCACTTATCAGGGGGCCCAAAACATTCAGTACTTC
v_call: TRBV11-2; clone_size: few; d_call: NA; j_call: TRBJ2-1; cdr3_aa: CASSLDGIFSGEFF; cdr3_nt: TGTGCCAGCAGCTTAGATGGGATATTCTCCGGGGAGTTCTTC
v_call: TRBV10-3; clone_size: few; d_call: TRBD2; j_call: TRBJ2-1; cdr3_aa: CAISRTSGTGAYYNEQFF; cdr3_nt: TGTGCCATCAGTAGGACTAGCGGGACCGGGGCCTATTACAATGAGCAGTTCTTC
v_call: TRBV21-1; clone_size: few; d_call: NA; j_call: TRBJ2-1; cdr3_aa: CASSRRKGGAYNEQFF; cdr3_nt: TGTGCCAGCAGCAGACGTAAGGGGGGCGCCTACAATGAGCAGTTCTTC
v_call: TRBV18; clone_size: few; d_call: TRBD1; j_call: TRBJ1-1; cdr3_aa: CASSISGQGYTEAFF; cdr3_nt: TGTGCCAGCTCGATCTCGGGACAGGGGTACACTGAAGCTTTCTTT
v_call: TRBV19; clone_size: few; d_call: NA; j_call: TRBJ2-6; cdr3_aa: CASHDGGSGANVLTF; cdr3_nt: TGTGCCAGTCACGATGGAGGCTCTGGGGCCAACGTCCTGACTTTC
v_call: TRBV7-2; clone_size: few; d_call: TRBD2; j_call: TRBJ2-3; cdr3_aa: CASSQGVGLAAHQTQYF; cdr3_nt: TGCGCCAGCAGCCAAGGGGTTGGACTAGCGGCTCACCAAACGCAGTATTTT
v_call: TRBV29-1; clone_size: few; d_call: NA; j_call: TRBJ1-5; cdr3_aa: CSAGDSNQPQHF; cdr3_nt: TGCAGCGCCGGGGATAGCAATCAGCCCCAGCATTTT
v_call: TRBV28; clone_size: few; d_call: NA; j_call: TRBJ2-1; cdr3_aa: CASSEQGGSYNEQFF; cdr3_nt: TGTGCCAGCAGTGAACAGGGAGGGTCCTACAATGAGCAGTTCTTC
v_call: TRBV28; clone_size: NA; d_call: TRBD1; j_call: TRBJ2-6; cdr3_aa: CASGGRDRGSGANVLTF; cdr3_nt: TGTGCCAGCGGTGGGCGGGACAGGGGATCGGGGGCCAACGTCCTGACTTTC
v_call: TRBV5-1; clone_size: NA; d_call: NA; j_call: TRBJ2-5; cdr3_aa: CASSLGVGETQYF; cdr3_nt: TGCGCCAGCAGCTTAGGGGTAGGAGAGACCCAGTACTTC
v_call: TRBV7-8; clone_size: few; d_call: NA; j_call: TRBJ1-1; cdr3_aa: CASSFDTSTEAFF; cdr3_nt: TGTGCCAGCAGCTTCGACACAAGCACTGAAGCTTTCTTT
v_call: TRBV29-1; clone_size: NA; d_call: NA; j_call: TRBJ1-1; cdr3_aa: CSSLGRNTEAFF; cdr3_nt: TGCAGCTCACTGGGACGGAACACTGAAGCTTTCTTT